The 25 T cell receptor beta chains listed next were all sequenced from one sample in a study of blood T cell repertoires in COVID-19. This table comes from immunoSEQ multiplex PCR, and its TCRdb copy is limited to in-frame clones, with some not included. This table has 250,000 or so clones, 91% appearing once. What was sequenced was PBMCs or T cells enriched from blood (not recorded which). The origin of the receptors is a human donor in a cohort exposed to, infected with or recovered from COVID-19 (not recorded which). The donor label of this sample is uncertain.

The chain combines TRBV2 with TRBJ1-6; weak D call: TRBD1 (6 bases). The CDR3 is 14 amino acids. CDR1 and CDR2 (germline): SNHLY, FYNNEI. V was pared by 5 bases and J by 7 bases, with 12 bases between. CDR3 nucleotide sequence: TGTGCCAGCAGTTACAGGGTAGGGAATTCACCCCTCCACTTT. It translates to CASSYRVGNSPLHF.

This clone was detected only a few times. The rearrangement joins TRBV19 to TRBJ1-2; 7 bases line up with TRBD1. V shed 6 bases, J shed 5 bases, and the junction held 15 bases outside the gene matches. The CDR3 consists of 16 residues. The germline V gene encodes CDR1 LNHDA and CDR2 SQIVND (reference sequence). CDR3 loop: CASRRGRPYQGYGYTF. The DNA of the CDR3 is TGTGCCAGTAGGAGGGGGCGACCATATCAGGGGTATGGCTACACCTTC.

This chain connects TRBV5-1 to TRBJ1-3; 7 nucleotides match TRBD1. The CDR3 contains 15 residues. CDR1 SGHRS and CDR2 YFSETQ come from the germline V gene. Trimming at V came to 3 bases and at J to 0 bases, leaving 3 bases not matched to a gene. Here the CDR3 DNA reads TGCGCCAGCAGCTCCACAGGGGACTCTGGAAACACCATATATTTT. Protein sequence: CASSSTGDSGNTIYF.

This chain uses TRBV6-5 with TRBJ1-1; D gene uncertain. The CDR3 is 15 residues long. V lost 2 bases, J lost 2 bases, and 12 bases lay in between. Germline CDR1 reads MNHEY; CDR2 reads SVGAGI. CDR3: CASSYLGTANTEAFF. The CDR3 DNA reads as TGTGCCAGCAGTTACCTGGGCACAGCTAACACTGAAGCTTTCTTT.

The chain carries TRBV11-3 and TRBJ2-3; 11 bases are shared with TRBD2. CDR3 size: 16 residues. The germline CDR1 and CDR2 sequences are SGHNT and YENEEA. The J segment lost 4 bases and the V segment lost 0 bases, leaving 3 bases of the junction unmatched. CDR3 in DNA: TGTGCCAGCAGCTTAGATAGCGGGGGGGCCGCAGATACGCAGTATTTT. Its translation is CASSLDSGGAADTQYF.

The chain combines TRBV5-1 with TRBJ1-2; D is ambiguous. Germline assignment: CDR1 SGHRS and CDR2 YFSETQ. Trimming shortened V by 4 bases and J by 5 bases, and 9 bases separated the two germline ends. The CDR3 has 12 residues. CDR3 in DNA: TGCGCCAGCAGCCTGGGCGATTATGGCTACACCTTC. It encodes CASSLGDYGYTF.

This chain connects TRBV9 to TRBJ2-6; D ambiguous. The CDR3 spans 14 residues. Between the trimmed V and J ends, which lost 0 bases and 9 bases, there was a span of 10 bases. Germline V gene lookup returns CDR1 SGDLS and CDR2 YYNGEE. Here the CDR3 DNA reads TGTGCCAGCAGCGTAGGACACCTTGACAACGTCCTGACTTTC. Translation: CASSVGHLDNVLTF.

For the CDR3, the DNA is TGTGCCAGCAGCTTCCAGCGGGGGTTCGGCACAGATACGCAGTATTTT. It yields the protein CASSFQRGFGTDTQYF. V gene TRBV7-2 combines with J gene TRBJ2-3; 8 nucleotides line up with TRBD2. The V gene end was trimmed by 3 bases and the J gene end by 1 base; junction bases not matched to a gene: 6. This CDR3 is built from 16 residues. Germline CDR1 is SGHTA and CDR2 is FQGNSA.

Remarks on this clone: The sample has other DNA sequences that encode this CDR3 too. The V call is TRBV30, the J call TRBJ1-1; no firm D call. Germline assignment: CDR1 GTSNPN and CDR2 SVGIG (reference sequence). The CDR3 is 12 residues long. The V end lost 2 bases, the J end lost 0 bases, and 4 bases lay between the germline ends. The DNA of the CDR3 is TGTGCCTGGAGTCCAGTGAACACTGAAGCTTTCTTT. As protein: CAWSPVNTEAFF. The full variable domain, with the rest looked up from reference TRBV30 and TRBJ1-1, is SQTIHQWPATLVQPVGSPLSLECTVEGTSNPNLYWYRQAAGRGLQLLFYSVGIGQISSEVPQNLSASRPQDRQFILSSKKLLLSDSGFYLCAWSPVNTEAFFGQGTRLTVV.

The chain uses TRBV9 and TRBJ2-7, with 11 bases matching TRBD1. CDR1 is SGDLS, CDR2 YYNGEE, per germline. Trimming removed 4 bases from V and 3 bases from J; junction bases left unmatched: 6. The CDR3 runs to 15 residues. CDR3 region: CASSPGGTGGYEQYF. The DNA for the CDR3 is TGTGCCAGCAGCCCAGGGGGGACAGGGGGCTACGAGCAGTACTTC.

V and J are TRBV7-8 and TRBJ1-1, with D maybe TRBD1 (6 bases). V was pared by 5 bases and J by 4 bases, with 20 bases between. CDR1 and CDR2 (germline): SGHVS, FQNEAQ. The CDR3 is 16 amino acids. The CDR3 DNA sequence: TGTGCCAGCAGCCTTGGAAAACAGGGTCTGCTCACTGAAGCTTTCTTT. Its protein is CASSLGKQGLLTEAFF.

In nucleotides, the CDR3 is TGTGCCAGCAGCCCCGCCGGTGGCGAGCAGTACTTC. Translated: CASSPAGGEQYF. The chain joins TRBV5-4 to TRBJ2-7; no firm D call. Germline assignment: CDR1 SGHNT and CDR2 YYREEE (reference sequence). The ends were cut back, 4 bases at V and 6 bases at J, with 11 bases in the middle. The CDR3 runs 12 residues.

This rearrangement joins TRBV19 to TRBJ1-2, with a tentative D call TRBD1 (5 bases). Germline V gene data show CDR1 as LNHDA and CDR2 as SQIVND (reference sequence). The CDR3 extends over 15 amino acids. With 5 bases removed from V and 1 base from J, the gap between germline ends came to 14 bases. This chain's CDR3 is CASSRRGSDNYGYTF. DNA of the CDR3: TGTGCCAGTAGTCGACGGGGGAGCGATAACTATGGCTACACCTTC.

The J gene is TRBJ2-1, the V gene TRBV24-1; 13 bases map to TRBD2. Germline V lookup: CDR1 KGHDR, CDR2 SFDVKD. After removal of 4 bases from V and 9 bases from J, the junction contained 5 bases not matched to a gene. This CDR3 region has 15 residues. The CDR3 loop is CATSDPGLAGSEQFF. DNA for the CDR3: TGTGCCACCAGTGACCCGGGACTAGCGGGGAGTGAGCAGTTCTTC.

V usage is TRBV28 and J usage is TRBJ1-2; D gene ambiguous. CDR1 and CDR2 from the germline V gene are MDHEN and SYDVKM. Trimming cost V 11 bases and J 7 bases, with 14 bases left between them. The CDR3 consists of 11 residues. DNA for the CDR3: TGTGCCGGGCGGACTGGGGTTGGCTACACCTTC. Protein: CAGRTGVGYTF.

The chain joins TRBV14 to TRBJ1-6; 9 bases align to TRBD1. After removal of 4 bases from V and 7 bases from J, the junction contained 5 bases not matched to a gene. CDR1 is SGHDN, CDR2 FVKESK, per germline. The CDR3 runs to 15 residues. The CDR3: CASSPQQGANSPLHF. CDR3 DNA: TGTGCCAGCAGCCCTCAACAGGGGGCGAATTCACCCCTCCACTTT.

The rearrangement joins TRBV7-9 to TRBJ2-7, with TRBD1 matching 8 bases. CDR3 length: 13 residues. Trimming took 5 bases from V and 5 from J; bases not matched to a gene: 5. Germline V gene sequence: CDR1 SEHNR, CDR2 FQNEAQ (reference sequence). The CDR3 reads CASSPGQGDEQYF. The CDR3 DNA reads TGTGCCAGCAGCCCAGGACAGGGCGACGAGCAGTACTTC.

V gene TRBV29-1 combines with J gene TRBJ1-1; TRBD1 aligns across 7 bases. Looked up from germline, CDR1 is SQVTM and CDR2 is ANQGSEA. With 6 bases clipped from V and 0 bases from J, the junction kept 7 bases outside the gene matches. The CDR3 contains 14 residues. The CDR3 DNA is TGCAGCGTCATAGGGGGCGACCTGAACACTGAAGCTTTCTTT. Its translation: CSVIGGDLNTEAFF.

Worth noting for this clone: The sample holds other DNA sequences that translate to the same CDR3. The V gene is TRBV6-4, the J gene TRBJ1-1; TRBD1 is a possible D gene (6 bases). The CDR3 consists of 14 residues. Per the germline V gene, CDR1 is MRHNA and CDR2 is SNTAGT. V lost 2 bases and J 4 bases, leaving 11 bases between the germline ends. The CDR3 sequence: CASSDRAGATEAFF. DNA for the CDR3: TGTGCCAGCAGTGACCGGGCAGGGGCCACTGAAGCTTTCTTT.

V is TRBV6-2 or TRBV6-3 and J is TRBJ2-7; D is possibly TRBD2 (6 bases). Germline V CDR1 and CDR2: MNHEY, SVGEGT. Trimming stripped 2 bases from V and 2 bases from J, with 13 bases between. The CDR3 totals 15 residues. The CDR3 sequence is CASSYHGGVAYEQYF. CDR3 sequence (DNA): TGTGCCAGCAGTTACCACGGCGGGGTTGCCTACGAGCAGTACTTC.

This chain connects TRBV9 to TRBJ1-2, with 10 positions matching TRBD1. CDR1 SGDLS and CDR2 YYNGEE come from the germline V gene. The CDR3 loop spans 17 amino acids. V lost 3 bases to trimming and J lost 2 bases; unmatched junction nucleotides: 10. CDR3 DNA sequence: TGTGCCAGCAGCGCCCCGCGGGGACAGGGGACAAACTATGGCTACACCTTC. It specifies CASSAPRGQGTNYGYTF.

A single count supports this clone. The chain joins TRBV19 to TRBJ1-6, with 8 nucleotides matching TRBD1. The V gene end was trimmed by 5 bases and the J gene end by 7 bases; junction bases not matched to a gene: 7. The CDR3 contains 15 residues. Per germline, CDR1 LNHDA and CDR2 SQIVND (reference sequence). CDR3 nucleotides: TGTGCCAGTAGTTCGCCGGGACAGGCGAATTCACCCCTCCACTTT. It codes for CASSSPGQANSPLHF.

V is TRBV6-2 or TRBV6-3 and J is TRBJ1-1, with 10 nucleotides matching TRBD1. The CDR3 loop spans 13 amino acids. With 6 bases clipped from V and 11 bases from J, the junction kept 9 bases outside the gene matches. Germline loops: CDR1 MNHEY, CDR2 SVGEGT. CDR3 DNA sequence: TGTGCCAGCAGCGGGACAGGGGACGGCGACGCTTTCTTT. Translation: CASSGTGDGDAFF.

Written as DNA, the CDR3 is TGTGCCAGCTTTCCCCGGGACAGGTTAAATGAGCAGTTCTTC. Encoded protein: CASFPRDRLNEQFF. The chain employs TRBV6-5 and TRBJ2-1; 8 nucleotides line up with TRBD1. Per the germline V gene, CDR1 is MNHEY and CDR2 is SVGAGI. This CDR3 region has 14 residues. Losses at the gene ends were 8 bases for V and 7 bases for J; bases not matched to a gene: 10.

This clone was recorded only once. This rearrangement joins TRBV9 to TRBJ2-7; the match to TRBD1 covers 8 bases. The CDR3 is made up of 14 amino acids. V gave up 3 bases and J gave up 0 bases; unmatched junction bases: 2. CDR1 and CDR2 from the germline V gene are SGDLS and YYNGEE. CDR3: CASSADRVSYEQYF. The CDR3 coding sequence is TGTGCCAGCAGCGCGGACAGGGTCTCCTACGAGCAGTACTTC. Drawing the rest from reference TRBV9 and TRBJ2-7, the complete variable domain is DSGVTQTPKHLITATGQRVTLRCSPRSGDLSVYWYQQSLDQGLQFLIQYYNGEERAKGNILERFSAQQFPDLHSELNLSSLELGDSALYFCASSADRVSYEQYFGPGTRLTVT.